A single TCR beta chain is shown here with its context. Its antigen is still unknown. Germline trimming cut 5 bases from V and 3 bases from J; bases unmatched to any gene: 4. This CDR3 region has 15 residues. Germline assignment: CDR1 LNHDA and CDR2 SQIVND (reference sequence). The data stem from a study of beta chain features in type 1 diabetes. Study context: Age, gender and cell yields were similar between patients and healthy donors.

The investigators reverse transcribed all of the isolated RNA, so they sequenced expressed TCRB transcripts. Clones were sequenced by immunoSEQ multiplex PCR, and TCRdb holds only the in-frame ones, with some missing. The table records fewer than 450,000 clones, approximately 13% of them present only once. Study-level results: Researchers caution that PCR might favor shorter templates, equally among patients and controls. A moderate, significant TCRB CDR3 shortening appeared in type 1 diabetes across four CD4+ subsets. Insertions at VDJ junctions were less frequent in type 1 diabetes patients. These patients also deleted more nucleotides at the same junctions.

V usage is TRBV19 and J usage is TRBJ1-4; 9 positions match TRBD1. The source is a woman younger than 30 with type 1 diabetes. The source material was naive CD4+ T cells from blood. This CDR3 is CASSPRTGANEKLFF. The CDR3 nucleotides are TGTGCCAGTAGTCCCAGGACAGGGGCTAATGAAAAACTGTTTTTT.